This T cell receptor beta chain was found in a study of beta chain features in type 1 diabetes. The wider study: Researchers looked at around 100 million sorted cells across all samples.

General observations from the study: TCRB CDR3s from Type 1 diabetes patients were moderately but significantly shorter in all four CD4+ subsets.

The V end was cut by 6 bases, the J end by 7 bases, with 12 bases between. This CDR3 is 12 amino acids long. Germline assignment: CDR1 SEHNR and CDR2 FQNEAQ (reference sequence). Stem cell-like memory, regulatory, central memory and naive CD4+ cells were sorted via CD45RO/CCR7/CD25/CD127/CD95/CD27. Expressed TCRB transcripts were sequenced, since all the RNA that had been isolated was reverse transcribed. Using immunoSEQ multiplex PCR, the repertoire was profiled, and TCRdb retains in-frame clones only, with some absent. The sample contains 550,000 to 850,000 clones, under 15% of which appear only once. Details on this clone: The antigen is undetermined.

The specimen was naive CD4+ T cells from blood. This TCR derives from a man younger than 35 with type 1 diabetes. The J gene is TRBJ1-1, the V gene TRBV7-9; D call uncertain. The CDR3 is CASSRTESEAFF. CDR3 DNA sequence: TGTGCCAGCAGTCGAACCGAGAGTGAAGCTTTCTTT.